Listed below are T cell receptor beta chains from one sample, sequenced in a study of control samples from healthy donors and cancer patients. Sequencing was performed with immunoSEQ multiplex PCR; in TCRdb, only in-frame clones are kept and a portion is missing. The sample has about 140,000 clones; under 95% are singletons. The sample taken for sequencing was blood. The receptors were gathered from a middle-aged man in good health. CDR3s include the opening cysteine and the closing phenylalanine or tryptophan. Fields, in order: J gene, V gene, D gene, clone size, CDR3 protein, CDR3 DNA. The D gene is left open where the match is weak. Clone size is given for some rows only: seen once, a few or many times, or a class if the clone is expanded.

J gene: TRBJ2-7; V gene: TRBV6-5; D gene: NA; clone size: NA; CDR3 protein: CASNYREMEYEQYF; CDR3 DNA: TGTGCCAGCAACTACAGGGAGATGGAATACGAGCAGTACTTC
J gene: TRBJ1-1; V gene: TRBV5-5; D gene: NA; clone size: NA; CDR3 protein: CASSLMEQGKLNTEAFF; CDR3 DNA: TGTGCCAGCAGCTTGATGGAACAGGGAAAATTGAACACTGAAGCTTTCTTT
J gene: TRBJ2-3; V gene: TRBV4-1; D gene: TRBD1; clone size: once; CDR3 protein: CASSQPGQGARGTDTQYF; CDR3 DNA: TGCGCCAGCAGCCAACCGGGACAGGGGGCGAGGGGCACAGATACGCAGTATTTT
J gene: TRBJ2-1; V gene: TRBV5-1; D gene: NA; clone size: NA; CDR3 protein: CASSSLGGANEQFF; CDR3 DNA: TGCGCCAGCAGCTCCTTAGGGGGGGCTAATGAGCAGTTCTTC
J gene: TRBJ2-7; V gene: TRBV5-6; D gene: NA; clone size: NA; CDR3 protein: CASSTLVTFSYEQYF; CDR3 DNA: TGTGCCAGCAGCACCCTGGTCACCTTCTCCTACGAGCAGTACTTC
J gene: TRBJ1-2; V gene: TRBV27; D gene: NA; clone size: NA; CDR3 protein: CASSLSQGHYGYTF; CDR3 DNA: TGTGCCAGCAGTTTGTCTCAGGGGCACTATGGCTACACCTTC
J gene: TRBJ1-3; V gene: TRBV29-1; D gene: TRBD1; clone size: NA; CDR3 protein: CSVWGTVEGNTIYF; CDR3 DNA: TGCAGCGTTTGGGGGACAGTCGAAGGAAACACCATATATTTT
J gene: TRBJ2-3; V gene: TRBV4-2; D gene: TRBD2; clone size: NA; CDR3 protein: CASSQDMASGRLDTQYF; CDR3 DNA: TGTGCCAGCAGCCAAGATATGGCTAGCGGGAGGCTAGATACGCAGTATTTT
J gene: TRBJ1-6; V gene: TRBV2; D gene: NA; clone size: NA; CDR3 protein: CASSNTGTSSPLHF; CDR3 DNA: TGTGCCAGCAGTAATACAGGGACTTCCTCACCCCTCCACTTT
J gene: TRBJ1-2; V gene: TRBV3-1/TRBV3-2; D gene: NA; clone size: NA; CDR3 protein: CASSQGGGGASYGYTF; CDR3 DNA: TGTGCCAGCAGCCAAGGAGGGGGGGGCGCGTCGTATGGCTACACCTTC
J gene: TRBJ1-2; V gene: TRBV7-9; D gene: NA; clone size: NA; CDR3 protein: CASSPYGSSYGYTF; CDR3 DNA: TGTGCCAGCAGCCCGTACGGGTCCTCCTATGGCTACACCTTC